One and the same sample provided the 3 T cell receptor beta chains below, sequenced in a study of cytomegalovirus exposure and HLA in healthy donors. Primers for the PCR totalled 60 Vbeta and 13 Jbeta. The protocol was immunoSEQ multiplex PCR, while the TCRdb copy is restricted to in-frame clones and leaves out a portion. The data contain under 200,000 clones, around three quarters of them singletons. Material: PBMCs. These TCRs come from a middle-aged man in good health and CMV-seronegative.

This clone has a single count. The rearrangement uses TRBV10-3 and TRBJ1-1, with no clear D. Trimming cost V 3 bases and J 0 bases, with 11 bases left between them. Germline V lookup: CDR1 ENHRY, CDR2 SYGVKD. The CDR3 is 15 amino acids. The CDR3 region is CAISDVAGMNTEAFF. The CDR3 DNA reads TGTGCCATCAGTGATGTGGCGGGGATGAACACTGAAGCTTTCTTT.

The V gene is TRBV5-4, the J gene TRBJ2-1; 11 bases match TRBD2. The CDR3 spans 17 residues. The V and J ends lost 0 bases and 5 bases, in that order; junction bases with no gene match: 7. CDR1 and CDR2 (germline): SGHNT, YYREEE (reference sequence). The CDR3 loop reads CASSLGVTSGRDNEQFF. CDR3 coding DNA: TGTGCCAGCAGCTTGGGAGTAACTAGCGGGAGAGACAATGAGCAGTTCTTC.

V is TRBV5-1 and J is TRBJ2-7; perhaps TRBD1 as D (6 bases). Trimming left V 7 bases short and J 3 bases short, with 14 bases between. Germline V gene lookup returns CDR1 SGHRS and CDR2 YFSETQ. CDR3 size: 13 residues. CDR3 DNA sequence: TGCGCCAGCCGTGGCAGGGGATTCTACGAGCAGTACTTC. It yields the protein CASRGRGFYEQYF.